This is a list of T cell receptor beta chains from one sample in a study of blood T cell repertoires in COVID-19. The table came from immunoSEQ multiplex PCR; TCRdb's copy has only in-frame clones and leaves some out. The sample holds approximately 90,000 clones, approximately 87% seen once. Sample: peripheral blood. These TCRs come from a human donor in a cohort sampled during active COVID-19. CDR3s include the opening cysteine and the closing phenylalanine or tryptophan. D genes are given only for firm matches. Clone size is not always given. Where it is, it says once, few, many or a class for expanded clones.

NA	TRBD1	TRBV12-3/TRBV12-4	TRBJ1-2	CASSPDRLYGYTF	TGTGCCAGCAGTCCGGACAGGCTCTATGGCTACACCTTC
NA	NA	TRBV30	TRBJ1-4	CAWSGQGGEKLFF	TGTGCCTGGAGTGGGCAGGGAGGAGAAAAACTGTTTTTT
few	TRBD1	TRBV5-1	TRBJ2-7	CASSSGQAEQYF	TGCGCCAGCAGCTCGGGACAGGCCGAGCAGTACTTC
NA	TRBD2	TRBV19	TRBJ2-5	CASSNGLAAETQYF	TGTGCCAGTAGTAACGGACTAGCGGCTGAGACCCAGTACTTC
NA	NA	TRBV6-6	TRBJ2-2	CASSYTGYTGELFF	TGTGCCAGCAGTTACACGGGGTACACCGGGGAGCTGTTTTTT
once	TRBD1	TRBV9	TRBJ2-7	CASSGGGTGPSEQYF	TGTGCCAGCAGCGGTGGGGGGACAGGGCCTTCCGAGCAGTACTTC
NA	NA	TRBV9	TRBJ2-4	CASSPFVEGAKNIQYF	TGTGCCAGCAGTCCTTTCGTGGAGGGGGCCAAAAACATTCAGTACTTC
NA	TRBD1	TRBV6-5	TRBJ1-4	CASRQDQGAVLFF	TGTGCCAGCAGACAGGACCAGGGGGCCGTACTGTTTTTT
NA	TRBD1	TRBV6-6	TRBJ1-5	CASSYDRAEGQPQHF	TGTGCCAGCAGTTACGACAGGGCGGAGGGTCAGCCCCAGCATTTT
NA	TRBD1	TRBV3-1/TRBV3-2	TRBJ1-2	CASSARQGANYGYTF	TGTGCCAGCAGCGCACGACAGGGGGCGAACTATGGCTACACCTTC